One sample yielded the 24 T cell receptor beta chains listed below, sequenced in a study of blood T cell repertoires in COVID-19. The protocol was immunoSEQ multiplex PCR, while the TCRdb copy is restricted to in-frame clones and leaves out a portion. The table includes approximately 170,000 clones, approximately 95% detected once. The sequenced sample consisted of peripheral blood. The receptors were sampled from a woman in her sixties with COVID-19, enrolled during active disease.

This clone was counted a single time. CDR3: CASSQNRNTEAFF. DNA of the CDR3: TGTGCCAGCAGCCAAAACAGGAACACTGAAGCTTTCTTT. This chain uses TRBV27 with TRBJ1-1, with D unclear. Trimming stripped 6 bases from V and 1 base from J, with 9 bases between. This CDR3 is built from 13 residues. In germline, CDR1 is MNHEY, CDR2 SMNVEV (reference sequence).

V is TRBV3-1 (or the pseudogene TRBV3-2) and J is TRBJ1-2; D perhaps matches TRBD1 (6 bases). CDR3 length: 14 amino acids. V was clipped by 0 bases and J by 8 bases, with 13 bases between them. CDR1 and CDR2 from the germline V gene are LGHDT and YNNKEL (reference sequence). CDR3 region: CASSQDFGGRGYTF. For the CDR3, the DNA is TGTGCCAGCAGCCAAGATTTTGGGGGCCGGGGCTACACCTTC.

The genes are TRBV5-4 and TRBJ1-5; D uncertain. This CDR3 region has 15 residues. V shed 0 bases and J shed 3 bases, with 10 bases lying between them. Germline values: CDR1 SGHNT, CDR2 YYREEE (reference sequence). The CDR3 sequence: CASSLDGEYNQPQHF. The CDR3 coding sequence is TGTGCCAGCAGCTTGGACGGGGAATACAATCAGCCCCAGCATTTT.

About this clone itself: Other DNA sequences in this sample translate to the same CDR3. This chain joins TRBV18 and TRBJ1-6, with unresolved D. The CDR3 is made up of 14 amino acids. Per the germline V gene, CDR1 is KGHSH and CDR2 is LQKENI. V shed 3 bases and J shed 7 bases, with 10 bases lying between them. CDR3 sequence (DNA): TGTGCCAGCTCACCTGATCCGGGGAATTCACCCCTCCACTTT. Its translation: CASSPDPGNSPLHF.

The chain uses TRBV4-3 and TRBJ1-4; D is uncertain. Trimming cost V 0 bases and J 6 bases, with 14 bases left between them. This CDR3 contains 16 residues. From germline, CDR1 is LGHNA and CDR2 YSLEER. The CDR3 sequence: CASSQERVRGYEKLFF. CDR3 sequence (DNA): TGCGCCAGCAGCCAAGAGAGGGTGCGAGGCTATGAAAAACTGTTTTTT.

The sample holds one count of this clone. The V and J genes are TRBV2 and TRBJ1-2, with 9 bases fitting TRBD1. The CDR3 consists of 16 residues. CDR1 is SNHLY, CDR2 FYNNEI, per germline. The ends lost 9 bases at V and 7 bases at J; junction bases unmatched: 18. CDR3 in amino acids: CASAMDRGSLTGGYTF. Written as DNA, the CDR3 is TGTGCCAGTGCGATGGACAGGGGATCTTTAACGGGTGGCTACACCTTC.

This clone was observed once. V gene TRBV30 combines with J gene TRBJ1-5; weak D call: TRBD1 (5 bases). This CDR3 comprises 13 residues. V was clipped by 5 bases and J by 4 bases, with 12 bases between them. In germline, CDR1 is GTSNPN, CDR2 SVGIG (reference sequence). The CDR3 here is CAWDRDLNQPQHF. DNA for the CDR3: TGTGCCTGGGACCGGGACTTAAATCAGCCCCAGCATTTT.

This clone has a single count. J is TRBJ1-1 and V is TRBV3-1 (or the pseudogene TRBV3-2); maybe TRBD1 (6 bases). Germline V gene lookup returns CDR1 LGHDT and CDR2 YNNKEL (reference sequence). CDR3 length: 14 residues. Deletions cut 4 bases from V and 1 base from J, with 10 bases between. In nucleotides, the CDR3 is TGTGCCAGCAGCCTGACAGGAACGAACACTGAAGCTTTCTTT. It yields the protein CASSLTGTNTEAFF.

The chain employs TRBV5-1 and TRBJ1-1; 9 nucleotides match TRBD1. The germline CDR1 and CDR2 sequences are SGHRS and YFSETQ. V lost 4 bases and J lost 0; bases outside the gene matches: 10. CDR3 size: 17 residues. In DNA form, the CDR3 reads TGCGCCAGCAGCGTACGCAGTGGACAGGGGCTGAACACTGAAGCTTTCTTT. Protein: CASSVRSGQGLNTEAFF.

This clone was seen only a few times. The J gene is TRBJ2-7, the V gene TRBV5-4; 8 bases agree with TRBD1. There are 14 residues in the CDR3. The V gene end was trimmed by 0 bases and the J gene end by 10 bases; junction bases not matched to a gene: 9. From germline, CDR1 is SGHNT and CDR2 YYREEE (reference sequence). CDR3 loop: CASSLDLDREVQYF. The CDR3 nucleotides are TGTGCCAGCAGCTTGGATCTGGACAGGGAGGTTCAGTACTTC. Combining the CDR3 with reference TRBV5-4 and TRBJ2-7 gives the whole variable domain ETGVTQSPTHLIKTRGQQVTLRCSSQSGHNTVSWYQQALGQGPQFIFQYYREEENGRGNFPPRFSGLQFPNYSSELNVNALELDDSALYLCASSLDLDREVQYFGPGTRLTVT.

The chain employs TRBV6-2 or TRBV6-3 and TRBJ1-2, with 7 bases identical to TRBD1. Germline CDR1 MNHEY, CDR2 SVGEGT. Losses at the gene ends were 6 bases for V and 8 bases for J; bases not matched to a gene: 9. The CDR3 spans 13 residues. The CDR3 sequence is CASSSTGAFGYTF. The CDR3 DNA reads TGTGCCAGCAGCAGCACAGGGGCCTTCGGCTACACCTTC.

This clone has a single count. V gene TRBV7-2 combines with J gene TRBJ1-4; D is ambiguous. Germline V gene data show CDR1 as SGHTA and CDR2 as FQGNSA. V shed 1 base and J shed 8 bases, with 8 bases lying between them. The CDR3 spans 13 residues. In nucleotides, the CDR3 is TGTGCCAGCAGCTTAGACCCGGGAGAAAAACTGTTTTTT. Amino acid sequence: CASSLDPGEKLFF.

The chain links TRBV30 to TRBJ1-5; 9 nucleotides align to TRBD1. The length of the CDR3 is 15 residues. V trimming: 3 bases; J trimming: 1 base; junction bases outside the gene matches: 4. Germline assignment: CDR1 GTSNPN and CDR2 SVGIG (reference sequence). CDR3 in DNA: TGTGCCTGGAGCTGGACAGGGGACAGCAATCAGCCCCAGCATTTT. Protein sequence: CAWSWTGDSNQPQHF.

This clone was counted once. The rearrangement joins TRBV18 to TRBJ1-5; perhaps TRBD1 as D (5 bases). The CDR3 is made up of 12 amino acids. V dropped 4 bases and J dropped 5 bases, with 6 bases sitting between them. Germline CDR1 reads KGHSH; CDR2 reads LQKENI. In nucleotides, the CDR3 is TGTGCCAGCTCACGGGGGGATCAGCCCCAGCATTTT. It yields the protein CASSRGDQPQHF.

The CDR3 nucleotides read TGTGCCACCAGCAGAGATTACCCGGGGTCAAACACCGGGGAGCTGTTTTTT. Translated, it gives CATSRDYPGSNTGELFF. The rearrangement uses TRBV15 and TRBJ2-2; the D gene is possibly TRBD2 (5 bases). V dropped 0 bases and J dropped 2 bases, with 13 bases sitting between them. The CDR3 loop spans 17 amino acids. CDR1 is LNHNV, CDR2 YYDKDF, per germline (reference sequence).

The CDR3 spells CASSPGTDFSTDTQYF. The DNA for the CDR3 is TGCGCCAGCAGCCCAGGGACAGACTTTAGCACAGATACGCAGTATTTT. The rearrangement links TRBV4-3 to TRBJ2-3, with 7 bases lining up with TRBD1. V shed 4 bases and J 0 bases; nucleotides not matched to a gene: 7. CDR1 LGHNA and CDR2 YSLEER come from the germline V gene. This CDR3 has 16 amino acids.

The rearrangement uses TRBV5-4 and TRBJ1-2; 7 nucleotides line up with TRBD1. The CDR3 runs to 13 residues. V gave up 0 bases and J gave up 7 bases; unmatched junction bases: 3. Germline CDR1 and CDR2: SGHNT and YYREEE (reference sequence). CDR3 in DNA: TGTGCCAGCAGCTTGGCGACAGGGCTTGGCTACACCTTC. It encodes CASSLATGLGYTF.

The genes are TRBV27 and TRBJ1-2; tentative D call: TRBD1 (6 bases). Trimming shortened V by 2 bases and J by 4 bases, and 8 bases separated the two germline ends. The CDR3 sequence is 13 residues long. In germline, CDR1 is MNHEY, CDR2 SMNVEV (reference sequence). CDR3 bases: TGTGCCAGCAGTTTACAGGGGCCCTATGGCTACACCTTC. It translates to CASSLQGPYGYTF.

V and J are TRBV27 and TRBJ1-4; D is unclear. The germline V gene has CDR1 MNHEY and CDR2 SMNVEV (reference sequence). The ends were cut back, 7 bases at V and 8 bases at J, with 20 bases in the middle. This CDR3 has 15 residues. This chain's CDR3 is CASTQIGAVEEKLFF. The CDR3 DNA follows: TGTGCCAGCACCCAAATTGGAGCGGTAGAGGAAAAACTGTTTTTT.

This chain links TRBV10-2 with TRBJ2-1; D is possibly TRBD2 (6 bases). Trimming took off 1 base at V and 7 bases at J, with 20 bases between the two ends. Germline V gene sequence: CDR1 WSHSY, CDR2 SAAADI. The CDR3 loop spans 17 amino acids. CDR3 in DNA: TGCGCCAGCAGTGAGTATGCTCCTATCCGGAGGGGAAATGAGCAGTTCTTC. It specifies CASSEYAPIRRGNEQFF.

This sequence joins TRBV5-6 and TRBJ1-5, with D possibly matching TRBD1 (5 bases). This CDR3 is 14 amino acids long. In germline, CDR1 is SGHDT, CDR2 YYEEEE. V was pared by 4 bases and J by 0 bases, with 8 bases between. CDR3 DNA: TGTGCCAGCAGCAGACAGTATAGCAATCAGCCCCAGCATTTT. Its protein product is CASSRQYSNQPQHF. The entire variable domain, with the rest obtained from reference TRBV5-6 and TRBJ1-5, is as follows: DAGVTQSPTHLIKTRGQQVTLRCSPKSGHDTVSWYQQALGQGPQFIFQYYEEEERQRGNFPDRFSGHQFPNYSSELNVNALLLGDSALYLCASSRQYSNQPQHFGDGTRLSIL.

The chain has TRBV5-6 and TRBJ2-7, with 9 bases matching TRBD1. CDR1 and CDR2 (germline): SGHDT, YYEEEE. J was trimmed by 2 bases and V by 4 bases; bases with no gene match: 13. The length of the CDR3 is 17 residues. DNA for the CDR3: TGTGCCAGCAGCCCAATCCAAGACAGGGGGGACCCCTACGAGCAGTACTTC. Translating gives CASSPIQDRGDPYEQYF. Complete variable domain (other parts from reference TRBV5-6 and TRBJ2-7): DAGVTQSPTHLIKTRGQQVTLRCSPKSGHDTVSWYQQALGQGPQFIFQYYEEEERQRGNFPDRFSGHQFPNYSSELNVNALLLGDSALYLCASSPIQDRGDPYEQYFGPGTRLTVT.

Of note for this clone: Within the sample, other DNA sequences also encode this same CDR3. The chain joins TRBV6-2 or TRBV6-3 to TRBJ1-2, with a possible D match to TRBD1 (5 bases). Between the trimmed V and J ends, which lost 2 bases and 7 bases, there was a span of 8 bases. The CDR3 sequence is 12 residues long. CDR1 is MNHEY and CDR2 is SVGEGT in the germline V gene. This CDR3 reads CASSYRGSGYTF. CDR3 sequence (DNA): TGTGCCAGCAGTTACAGGGGAAGTGGCTACACCTTC.

The chain joins TRBV7-9 to TRBJ2-3, with no clear D. Germline assignment: CDR1 SEHNR and CDR2 FQNEAQ (reference sequence). Trimming cost V 3 bases and J 4 bases, with 2 bases left between them. This CDR3 is built from 11 residues. For the CDR3, the DNA is TGTGCCAGCAGCTTCGCAGATACGCAGTATTTT. Protein product: CASSFADTQYF.